The TCR beta chain under discussion was sequenced for a study of blood T cell repertoires in COVID-19. On the study more broadly: COVID-19 samples collected from the United States, Italy and Spain covered acute and convalescent phases.

Original handling: Amplifying reference gene primers gave estimates of nucleated cell counts. Data came from immunoSEQ multiplex PCR; TCRdb stores just in-frame clones and leaves some out. The V and J calls and clone size come from that table; D and trimming were worked out from the DNA. The sample shows approximately 250,000 clones, 65% to 90% of them seen only once. Losses at the gene ends were 0 bases for V and 7 bases for J; bases not matched to a gene: 20. The CDR3 extends over 20 amino acids. The germline V gene has CDR1 SGHVS and CDR2 FQNEAQ. Those enrolled in Seattle joined during active infection and were followed longitudinally afterward.

The genes are TRBV7-8 and TRBJ2-2, with 7 bases that match TRBD1. Material for sequencing was peripheral blood. The receptor was isolated from a man aged 50 or older with COVID-19, enrolled during active disease. The DNA of the CDR3 is TGTGCCAGCAGCTTAGCGCCACACAACAGGGGCCCCGAGTTTGACGGGGAGCTGTTTTTT. Translating it yields CASSLAPHNRGPEFDGELFF.